This TCR beta chain was identified in a study of beta chain features in type 1 diabetes. Notes on the study in general: Type 1 diabetes patients showed a moderate but significant shortening of TCRB CDR3s in all four CD4+ subsets. Whether TCRB rearrangement is influenced by HLA type was left unresolved in this analysis.

A remark on this clone: What it binds is not known.

The entirety of the isolated RNA underwent reverse transcription, so expressed TCRB transcripts were sequenced. Sequencing was performed with immunoSEQ multiplex PCR; in TCRdb, only in-frame clones are kept and a portion is missing. Among about 200,000 clones listed, 11% were seen once. This CDR3 is 16 amino acids long. Looked up from germline, CDR1 is SGHRS and CDR2 is YFSETQ. Trimming stripped 1 base from V and 2 bases from J, with 10 bases between. This rearrangement joins TRBV5-1 to TRBJ2-6; TRBD1 or TRBD2 may be the D gene (5 bases each). The receptor's source is a man aged 18 to 35 in good health. The specimen was central memory CD4+ T cells from blood. DNA for the CDR3: TGCGCCAGCAGCTTGAACGGGGACGCTGGGGCCAACGTCCTGACTTTC. Amino acids: CASSLNGDAGANVLTF.